A selection of T cell receptor beta chains follows, all from one sample in a study of shared clonotypes between healthy human individuals. Measured with immunoSEQ multiplex PCR; TCRdb has only the in-frame clones, and not every one. The profile shows a few hundred thousand clones, about 96% of them singletons. The sample consisted of memory CD8+ T cells sorted from blood. These TCRs come from a man younger than 45 in good health. Both conserved end residues are part of each CDR3. D genes are given only for firm matches. Size values are once, few and many counts, or a class for expanded clones, and some rows have none.

D,J,size,V,CDR3,DNA
NA,TRBJ2-7,NA,TRBV7-8,CASSLRNWKNYEQYF,TGTGCCAGCAGCTTAAGGAATTGGAAGAACTACGAGCAGTACTTC
NA,TRBJ1-5,NA,TRBV10-3,CAISNGRVNQPQHF,TGTGCCATCAGTAATGGACGGGTCAATCAGCCCCAGCATTTT
NA,TRBJ2-3,NA,TRBV5-1,CASSLSGTGDTQYF,TGCGCCAGCAGCCTGAGCGGGACAGGAGATACGCAGTATTTT
NA,TRBJ1-2,NA,TRBV9,CASSVTAGESNYGYTF,TGTGCCAGCAGCGTAACGGCAGGGGAATCCAACTATGGCTACACCTTC
NA,TRBJ2-7,NA,TRBV10-3,CAISDQGIGNEQYF,TGTGCCATCAGTGACCAGGGGATCGGTAACGAGCAGTACTTC
TRBD2,TRBJ2-1,NA,TRBV30,CAWSVSGSGYNEQFF,TGTGCCTGGAGTGTAAGCGGGAGCGGCTACAATGAGCAGTTCTTC
NA,TRBJ2-1,once,TRBV6-5,CASSYSPSGFNEQFF,TGTGCCAGCAGTTACTCGCCTAGTGGGTTCAATGAGCAGTTCTTC
NA,TRBJ2-3,NA,TRBV21-1,CASSIHRGSTDTQYF,TGTGCCAGCAGCATTCACAGGGGAAGTACAGATACGCAGTATTTT
NA,TRBJ2-3,NA,TRBV5-1,CASSLGGAGSDTQYF,TGCGCCAGCAGCTTGGGCGGAGCAGGTTCAGATACGCAGTATTTT
NA,TRBJ2-3,NA,TRBV25-1,CASSEYSRTDTQYF,TGTGCCAGCAGTGAATATTCTCGCACAGATACGCAGTATTTT
TRBD2,TRBJ2-3,once,TRBV5-1,CASSLGLAGEDTQYF,TGCGCCAGCAGCTTGGGACTAGCGGGAGAAGATACGCAGTATTTT
NA,TRBJ1-2,NA,TRBV28,CASSLTGAFPYGYTF,TGTGCCAGCAGTTTAACAGGTGCTTTTCCCTATGGCTACACCTTC
NA,TRBJ2-3,NA,TRBV21-1,CATLRDTQYF,TGTGCCACATTAAGAGATACGCAGTATTTT
TRBD2,TRBJ2-5,NA,TRBV9,CASSVGLAGAGETQYF,TGTGCCAGCAGCGTCGGGCTAGCGGGAGCGGGAGAGACCCAGTACTTC
NA,TRBJ2-5,NA,TRBV5-1,CASSFGYQETQYF,TGCGCCAGCAGCTTCGGGTACCAAGAGACCCAGTACTTC
TRBD2,TRBJ2-7,NA,TRBV7-2,CASSTTSGRTYEQYF,TGTGCCAGCAGCACCACTAGCGGGAGGACCTACGAGCAGTACTTC
NA,TRBJ2-3,NA,TRBV6-1,CASSEALGGYTQYF,TGTGCCAGCAGTGAAGCGCTAGGGGGTTATACGCAGTATTTT
NA,TRBJ1-3,NA,TRBV19,CASSKTPNSGNTIYF,TGTGCCAGTAGCAAAACACCAAACTCTGGAAACACCATATATTTT
NA,TRBJ2-7,NA,TRBV5-1,CASSQGSRPPYEQYF,TGCGCCAGCAGCCAAGGGTCCCGTCCTCCCTACGAGCAGTACTTC
NA,TRBJ1-1,NA,TRBV13,CASSLWGAGSNTEAFF,TGTGCCAGCAGCTTATGGGGGGCGGGGAGCAACACTGAAGCTTTCTTT
NA,TRBJ2-1,NA,TRBV20-1,CSAGRGLEQFF,TGCAGTGCTGGAAGAGGCCTTGAGCAGTTCTTC
TRBD2,TRBJ2-7,NA,TRBV5-6,CASSLAVGLAGYEQYF,TGTGCCAGCAGCTTGGCCGTAGGACTAGCGGGCTACGAGCAGTACTTC
TRBD2,TRBJ2-1,NA,TRBV14,CASSQRGLAGGPSYNEQFF,TGTGCCAGCAGCCAACGGGGACTAGCGGGAGGGCCCTCCTACAATGAGCAGTTCTTC
NA,TRBJ2-5,NA,TRBV20-1,CSEGQETQYF,TGCAGTGAGGGGCAAGAGACCCAGTACTTC
TRBD1,TRBJ2-1,NA,TRBV27,CASSPRTGVFPYNEQFF,TGTGCCAGCAGTCCACGGACAGGGGTCTTCCCCTACAATGAGCAGTTCTTC
NA,TRBJ2-7,NA,TRBV30,CAWSVRVPAIIDEQYF,TGTGCCTGGAGTGTACGGGTACCGGCTATAATCGACGAGCAGTACTTC
NA,TRBJ2-3,NA,TRBV7-2,CASSLDSDTQYF,TGTGCCAGCAGCTTAGATTCAGATACGCAGTATTTT
NA,TRBJ2-3,NA,TRBV5-1,CASSLASRSSGGGDTQYF,TGCGCCAGCAGCTTGGCCTCCCGGAGTAGCGGAGGAGGGGATACGCAGTATTTT
NA,TRBJ2-3,once,TRBV5-4,CASSLPSGTDTQYF,TGTGCCAGCAGCTTGCCTAGCGGCACAGATACGCAGTATTTT
TRBD2,TRBJ2-5,NA,TRBV28,CASSYPSGAIRDGVSQYF,TGTGCCAGCAGTTACCCTAGCGGGGCAATAAGAGATGGGGTGTCCCAGTACTTC
NA,TRBJ1-2,once,TRBV28,CASSSWSSSGIGYTF,TGTGCCAGCAGTTCGTGGTCCAGTAGTGGTATAGGCTACACCTTC
NA,TRBJ2-7,NA,TRBV28,CASSLASKGASYEQYF,TGTGCCAGCAGTTTGGCGTCAAAGGGCGCCTCCTACGAGCAGTACTTC
NA,TRBJ2-7,NA,TRBV5-1,CASSFRTDAYEQYF,TGCGCCAGCAGCTTCCGGACTGATGCCTACGAGCAGTACTTC
TRBD1,TRBJ1-2,NA,TRBV28,CASTTTGVYGYTF,TGTGCCAGCACCACAACAGGGGTCTATGGCTACACCTTC
TRBD2,TRBJ2-1,NA,TRBV30,CAWIITASSGSVVYEQFF,TGTGCCTGGATTATAACGGCAAGTAGCGGGAGTGTGGTGTATGAGCAGTTCTTC
NA,TRBJ1-4,NA,TRBV30,CAWSRATNEKLFF,TGTGCCTGGAGCCGTGCAACTAATGAAAAACTGTTTTTT
NA,TRBJ2-7,NA,TRBV28,CASSLSIASYEQYF,TGTGCCAGCAGTTTAAGTATAGCGTCCTACGAGCAGTACTTC
TRBD2,TRBJ2-5,NA,TRBV7-9,CASSFPSGRVQETQYF,TGTGCCAGCAGCTTTCCTAGCGGGAGAGTCCAAGAGACCCAGTACTTC
NA,TRBJ2-1,NA,TRBV21-1,CASSKGGANQIGEQFF,TGTGCCAGCAGCAAAGGAGGGGCAAACCAAATAGGTGAGCAGTTCTTC
NA,TRBJ1-5,NA,TRBV6-1,CATGQPNSNQPQHF,TGTGCCACTGGACAGCCCAATAGCAATCAGCCCCAGCATTTT